A selection of T cell receptor beta chains follows, all from one sample in a study of response to subunit inactivated influenza vaccine. Via MiXCR, TCRdb re-called the RT-PCR reads, giving one row per CDR3 protein. The sample records around 790,000 distinct CDR3 sequences, over 20% being singletons. The sample in question was PBMCs from blood, obtained 4 to 6 days after vaccination. The receptors were sampled from a middle-aged man who received an inactivated influenza vaccine. Each CDR3 is given with its conserved first and last residue. Each record gives: D gene, V gene, clone size, J gene, CDR3 DNA, CDR3 protein. A D gene is named only where the DNA matches it firmly. Size is omitted from some rows. Given values are once, few, many or a class for expanded clones.

TRBD1	TRBV3-1	NA	TRBJ1-1	TGTGCCAGCAGCCAAGAAGGGACAGCGAACACTGAAGCTTTCTTT	CASSQEGTANTEAFF
NA	TRBV7-2	NA	TRBJ2-7	TGTGCCAGCAGCGAAGTCCAGGGGCCCTACGAGCAGTACTTC	CASSEVQGPYEQYF
TRBD1	TRBV29-1	few	TRBJ2-1	TGCAGCGTTCTGACGGACAGGGGGCTAGCGAGACCGGAGTTCTTC	CSVLTDRGLARPEFF
NA	TRBV6-6	NA	TRBJ1-5	TGTGCCAGCAGCTCGGTAAGGCAGCCCCAGCATTTT	CASSSVRQPQHF
NA	TRBV3-1	NA	TRBJ1-2	TGTGCCAGCAGCCAAGCGGGACACGGGCTCTATGGCTACACCTTC	CASSQAGHGLYGYTF
TRBD1	TRBV20-1	few	TRBJ2-2	TGCAGTGCGAACCCCGGGACAGGGACGAACACCGGGGAGCTGTTTTTT	CSANPGTGTNTGELFF
NA	TRBV28	NA	TRBJ2-7	TGTGCCAGCAGTTTAACCAGGGTCTACGAGCAGTACTTC	CASSLTRVYEQYF
NA	TRBV18	NA	TRBJ2-7	TGTGCCAGCTCACCTGCTTCAAGAGGGTACGAGCAGTACTTC	CASSPASRGYEQYF
NA	TRBV6-2/TRBV6-3	NA	TRBJ2-2	TGTGCCAGCGGGAGGACAGTGAACACCGGGGAGCTGTTTTTT	CASGRTVNTGELFF
NA	TRBV11-2	few	TRBJ2-2	TGTGCCAGCAGCTTAGTCCCAACGGGGAACACCGGGGAGCTGTTTTTT	CASSLVPTGNTGELFF
TRBD1	TRBV28	NA	TRBJ2-7	TGTGCCAGCAGTTGGGCCGGCGGGACAGGCCTCTACGAGCAGTACTTC	CASSWAGGTGLYEQYF
NA	TRBV20-1	many	TRBJ1-5	TGCAGTGCTACCCATAGCAATCAGCCCCAGCATTTT	CSATHSNQPQHF
NA	TRBV7-8	few	TRBJ1-6	TGTGCCAGCAGCCTTAGACTAAATTCACCCCTCCACTTT	CASSLRLNSPLHF
NA	TRBV6-1	NA	TRBJ2-3	TGTGCCAGCAGTGCAGGGATTAACACAGATACGCAGTATTTT	CASSAGINTDTQYF
NA	TRBV6-5	NA	TRBJ2-3	TGTGCCAGCAGTCACGGCGACTTAGGGGGTGATACGCAGTATTTT	CASSHGDLGGDTQYF
NA	TRBV12-3/TRBV12-4	many	TRBJ1-5	TGTGCCAGCAGCTTAACAGACAGCAATCAGCCCCAGCATTTT	CASSLTDSNQPQHF
TRBD1	TRBV13	NA	TRBJ1-2	TGTGCCAGCAGCACCGATCTAACAGGGGACTATGGCTACACCTTC	CASSTDLTGDYGYTF
TRBD1	TRBV27	few	TRBJ2-2	TGTGCCAGCAGTGCGGACAGGGGCAGCACCGGGGAGCTGTTTTTT	CASSADRGSTGELFF
NA	TRBV12-3/TRBV12-4	NA	TRBJ2-7	TGTGCCAGCACCGTCGGGGGGCTCTCCTACGAGCAGTACTTC	CASTVGGLSYEQYF
TRBD2	TRBV7-2	many	TRBJ2-2	TGTGCCAGCAGCATAAGCGGGGGAGGTCGGACCGGGGAGCTGTTTTTT	CASSISGGGRTGELFF
NA	TRBV4-2	few	TRBJ2-4	TGTGCCAGCAGCCAATCCATAGCCAAAAACATTCAGTACTTC	CASSQSIAKNIQYF
TRBD2	TRBV2	NA	TRBJ2-7	TGTGCCAGCAGTCGAGCGGGGATGGGGGAGCAGTACTTC	CASSRAGMGEQYF
TRBD2	TRBV7-6	many	TRBJ2-3	TGTGCCAGCAGCTTAGAAGGCGGCGGGGGTTCCACAGATACGCAGTATTTT	CASSLEGGGGSTDTQYF
NA	TRBV20-1	NA	TRBJ1-2	TGCAGTGCTAGGGGTGGGAGAAATAACTATGGCTACACCTTC	CSARGGRNNYGYTF
NA	TRBV6-1	NA	TRBJ1-2	TGTGCCAGCAGTGCCCCCCTTAGGTATCCGGGGGGCTACACCTTC	CASSAPLRYPGGYTF
TRBD2	TRBV5-5	many	TRBJ2-7	TGTGCCAGCAGCTTGGTACTAGCGGGAAGCGAGCAGTACTTC	CASSLVLAGSEQYF
TRBD2	TRBV2	NA	TRBJ2-5	TGTGCCAGCATCCAACGCGGGGGGGTTCAAGAGACCCAGTACTTC	CASIQRGGVQETQYF
TRBD1	TRBV4-1	few	TRBJ2-7	TGCGCCAGCGGGACAGGATCCTACGAGCAGTACTTC	CASGTGSYEQYF
NA	TRBV28	NA	TRBJ2-1	TGTGCCAGCAGTTTACATAGCGGAAGAAGGAGTGAGCAGTTCTTC	CASSLHSGRRSEQFF
TRBD2	TRBV24-1	NA	TRBJ2-1	TGTGCCACCAGTCTTAGCGGGGGGCCATACAATGAGCAGTTCTTC	CATSLSGGPYNEQFF
NA	TRBV5-4	few	TRBJ2-3	TGTGCCAGCAGAATCTCAGCGGCCACAGATACGCAGTATTTT	CASRISAATDTQYF
TRBD1	TRBV11-2	NA	TRBJ1-6	TGTGCCAGCAGGGGGTTTGCGCAGGGGGACTCACCCCTCCACTTT	CASRGFAQGDSPLHF
NA	TRBV6-2/TRBV6-3	NA	TRBJ2-7	TGTGCCAGCCTTCCTGACATGGGACCTGTCGGCTACGAGCAGTACTTC	CASLPDMGPVGYEQYF
NA	TRBV7-2	NA	TRBJ1-6	TGTGCCAGCAGCTTAGTGCGGAATCCACCCCTCCACTTT	CASSLVRNPPLHF
NA	TRBV6-2/TRBV6-3	NA	TRBJ2-2	TGTGCCACCGATCCGGACCCCCGGTCCGGGGAGCTGTTTTTT	CATDPDPRSGELFF
NA	TRBV11-2	NA	TRBJ1-1	TGTGCCAGCAGCAACCCCAGGAACACTGAAGCTTTCTTT	CASSNPRNTEAFF
TRBD1	TRBV29-1	many	TRBJ2-7	TGCAGCGGTCAGGGGGCCGACTTGGAGCAGTACTTC	CSGQGADLEQYF
NA	TRBV5-1	NA	TRBJ2-5	TGCGCCAGCGCACCGGCGGGCCAGGGGTTGGAGACCCAGTACTTC	CASAPAGQGLETQYF
NA	TRBV30	NA	TRBJ2-2	TGTGCCTGGAGTGTAAGGGTTGGCACCGGGGAGCTGTTTTTT	CAWSVRVGTGELFF
TRBD2	TRBV9	few	TRBJ2-1	TGTGCCAGCAGCGTAGGCCAGGGAGGGGATGAGCAGTTCTTC	CASSVGQGGDEQFF
NA	TRBV20-1	few	TRBJ2-2	TGCAGTGCTACTCGGCGGACCGGGGAGCTGTTTTTT	CSATRRTGELFF
NA	TRBV4-1	NA	TRBJ2-5	TGCGCCAGCAGCCAAGTGATAGCTAAAGAGACCCAGTACTTC	CASSQVIAKETQYF
NA	TRBV7-2	NA	TRBJ1-5	TGTGGCAGCAGCTTACTTGGTGGCAATCAGCCCCAGCATTTT	CGSSLLGGNQPQHF
TRBD2	TRBV28	NA	TRBJ2-1	TGTGCCAGCAGTCGGACTAGCGGGCAAACTTACAATGAGCAGTTCTTC	CASSRTSGQTYNEQFF
NA	TRBV5-6	NA	TRBJ2-1	TGTGCCAACAGCAAGGACAGAGTACATGAGCAGTTCTTC	CANSKDRVHEQFF
NA	TRBV10-2	NA	TRBJ2-1	TGCGCCAGCACGATGGGCAATGAGCAGTTCTTC	CASTMGNEQFF
TRBD2	TRBV11-2	NA	TRBJ2-5	TGTGCCAGCAGCCACCTACGACTAGCGGGAGAGACCCAGTACTTC	CASSHLRLAGETQYF
NA	TRBV7-2	NA	TRBJ2-1	TGTGCCAGCAGCTTCGACCGGGGATACGATGAGCAGTTCTTC	CASSFDRGYDEQFF
TRBD1	TRBV5-1	NA	TRBJ2-7	TGCGCCAGCAGCTTGGACCAGGGGGTTCCCTACGAGCAGTACTTC	CASSLDQGVPYEQYF
NA	TRBV5-1	NA	TRBJ2-2	TGCGCCAGCGAATGGACTCAAAACACCGGGGAGCTGTTTTTT	CASEWTQNTGELFF
TRBD1	TRBV25-1	few	TRBJ1-5	TGTGCCAGCAGCGGTCCCGGGACAGGGAGAAATCAGCCCCAGCATTTT	CASSGPGTGRNQPQHF
NA	TRBV7-9	NA	TRBJ2-3	TGTGCCAGCAGCCGAGGGGGGTCCTACACAGATACGCAGTATTTT	CASSRGGSYTDTQYF
NA	TRBV7-9	NA	TRBJ1-2	TGTGCCAGCAGCTGGAAAGAAAACTATGGCTACACCTTC	CASSWKENYGYTF
NA	TRBV5-1	few	TRBJ2-4	TGCGCCAGCAGCTTGGAGGCAGGGGCGATAGCCAAAAACATTCAGTACTTC	CASSLEAGAIAKNIQYF
NA	TRBV20-1	few	TRBJ2-5	TGCAGTGCTAGCCTCGGCGAGACCCAGTACTTC	CSASLGETQYF
TRBD2	TRBV29-1	few	TRBJ2-5	TGCAGCGCCGTACTAGCGGCCCAAGGAGAGACCCAGTACTTC	CSAVLAAQGETQYF
NA	TRBV6-5	NA	TRBJ1-4	TGTGCCAGCAGTTACGTTCCGGATCTCGTTCCAGGTGAAAAACTGTTTTTT	CASSYVPDLVPGEKLFF